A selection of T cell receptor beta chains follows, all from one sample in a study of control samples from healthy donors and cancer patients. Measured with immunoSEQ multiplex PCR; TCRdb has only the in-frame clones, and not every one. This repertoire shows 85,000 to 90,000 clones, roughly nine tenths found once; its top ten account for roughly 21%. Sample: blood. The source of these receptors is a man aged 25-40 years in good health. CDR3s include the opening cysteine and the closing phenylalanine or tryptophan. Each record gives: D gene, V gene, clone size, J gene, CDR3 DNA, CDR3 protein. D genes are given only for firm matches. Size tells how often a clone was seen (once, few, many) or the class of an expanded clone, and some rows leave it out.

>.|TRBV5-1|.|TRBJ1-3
TGCGCCAGCAGCCCAAAAGGCGGGAGGGCAAACACCATATATTTT
CASSPKGGRANTIYF
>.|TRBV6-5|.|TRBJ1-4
TGTGCCAGCAGTTTTACAGGGTTCGGTAATGAAAAACTGTTTTTT
CASSFTGFGNEKLFF
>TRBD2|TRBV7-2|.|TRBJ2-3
TGTGCCAGCAGCTTAGCCCGGACTAGCGGGAGCACAGATACGCAGTATTTT
CASSLARTSGSTDTQYF
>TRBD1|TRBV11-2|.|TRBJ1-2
TGTGCCAGCAGCTTCAGACAGGGGACGAGGAACTATGGCTACACCTTC
CASSFRQGTRNYGYTF
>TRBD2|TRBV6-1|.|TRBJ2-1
TGTGCCAGCAGTGAGGTAGCGGGGGGGCCGAGTGAGCAGTTCTTC
CASSEVAGGPSEQFF
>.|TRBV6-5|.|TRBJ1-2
TGTGCCAGCAGCCTGAAAGGGTTCAATGGCTACACCTTC
CASSLKGFNGYTF
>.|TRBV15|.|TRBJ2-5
TGTGCCACCAGCACCAGAGTGGCGGAGACCCAGTACTTC
CATSTRVAETQYF
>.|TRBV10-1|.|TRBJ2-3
TGCGCCAGCAGTGAATCCTTGCAGATTCCCCCGTATTTT
CASSESLQIPPYF
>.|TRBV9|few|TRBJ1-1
TGTGCCACCTCGGTTATGAACACTGAAGCTTTCTTT
CATSVMNTEAFF
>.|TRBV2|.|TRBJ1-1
TGTGCCAGCAGTGGCGCTGGGCGAGGCACTGAAGCTTTCTTT
CASSGAGRGTEAFF
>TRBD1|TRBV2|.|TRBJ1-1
TGTGCCAGCGGAGGAGACAGGGGAGGCACTGAAGCTTTCTTT
CASGGDRGGTEAFF
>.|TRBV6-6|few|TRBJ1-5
TGTGCCAGCAGTCCCCGGCGGGGGAAAGGTAGCAATCAGCCCCAGCATTTT
CASSPRRGKGSNQPQHF
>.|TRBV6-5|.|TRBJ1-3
TGTGCCAGCAGTTACGGGCCCCCCAACGGGGGAAACACCATATATTTT
CASSYGPPNGGNTIYF
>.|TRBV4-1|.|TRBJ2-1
TGCGCCAGCAGCCAAGAACTGTCCAATGAGCAGTTCTTC
CASSQELSNEQFF
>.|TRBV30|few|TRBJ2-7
TGTGCCTGGAGTGTGGGCAGGGGCTACGAGCAGTACTTC
CAWSVGRGYEQYF
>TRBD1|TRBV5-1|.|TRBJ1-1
TGCGCCAGCAGGCGTACAGGGGAGAACACTGAAGCTTTCTTT
CASRRTGENTEAFF
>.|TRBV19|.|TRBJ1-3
TGTGCCAGGCCCCGGGGGAGTGTAGGAAACACCATATATTTT
CARPRGSVGNTIYF
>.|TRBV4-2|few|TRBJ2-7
TGTGCCAGCAGCCATGGATCACTAGGCTCCTACGAGCAGTACTTC
CASSHGSLGSYEQYF
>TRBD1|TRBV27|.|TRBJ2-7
TGTGCCAGCAGTTTCCTGGACAGGAACTACGAGCAGTACTTC
CASSFLDRNYEQYF
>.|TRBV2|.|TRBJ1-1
TGTGCCAGCGGATCTCGGGGGTCGGTCACTGAAGCTTTCTTT
CASGSRGSVTEAFF
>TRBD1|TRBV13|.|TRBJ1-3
TGTGCCAGCAGCGCCCCGGACAGGAGCTCTGGAAACACCATATATTTT
CASSAPDRSSGNTIYF
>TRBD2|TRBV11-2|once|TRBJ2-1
TGTGCCAGCCGACCCGGCGCGGTTAGCGGGGGGGGTGAGCAGTTCTTC
CASRPGAVSGGGEQFF
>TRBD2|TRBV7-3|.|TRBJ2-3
TGTGCCAGCAGCCCACGGGGGGGCACAGATACGCAGTATTTT
CASSPRGGTDTQYF
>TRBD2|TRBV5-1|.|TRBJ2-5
TGCGCCAGCAGCCGTAGCGGGGGGACCATCCAAGAGACCCAGTACTTC
CASSRSGGTIQETQYF
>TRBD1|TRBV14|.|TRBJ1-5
TGTGCCAGCAGCCCCGGGACAGGGGGTCAGCCCCAGCATTTT
CASSPGTGGQPQHF
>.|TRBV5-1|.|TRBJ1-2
TGCGCCAGCAGCTTGGAATCCGGCTCCGGTGGCTACACCTTC
CASSLESGSGGYTF
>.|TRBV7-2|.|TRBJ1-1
TGTGCCAGCAGCTTAAATCCCGGGACACCACCGAATTACACTGAAGCTTTCTTT
CASSLNPGTPPNYTEAFF
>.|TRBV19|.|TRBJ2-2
TGTGCCAGTAGTATCTGGCCGGACGATAACACCGGGGAGCTGTTTTTT
CASSIWPDDNTGELFF
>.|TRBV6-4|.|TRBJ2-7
TGTGCCAGCTCGGGTCACCACTCCTACGAGCAGTACTTC
CASSGHHSYEQYF
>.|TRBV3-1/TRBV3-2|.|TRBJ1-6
TGTGCCAGCAGCCAAAGGAGGTCAGGTCCCAGGCCCCTCCACTTT
CASSQRRSGPRPLHF
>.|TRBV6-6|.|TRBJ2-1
TGTGCCAGCAGTTACCCTAAGGTAGATGAGCAGTTCTTC
CASSYPKVDEQFF
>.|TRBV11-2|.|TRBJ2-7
TGTGCCAGCAGCTTCCCCTCCTACGAGCAGTACTTC
CASSFPSYEQYF
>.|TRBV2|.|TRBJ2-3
TGTGCCAGCAGTGGGGGGGCTGGAGATACGCAGTATTTT
CASSGGAGDTQYF
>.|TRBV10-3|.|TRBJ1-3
TGTGCCATCAGTGACCCGGGGGCGTCTGGAAACACCATATATTTT
CAISDPGASGNTIYF
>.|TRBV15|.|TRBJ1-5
TGTGCCACCAGCCGAGGGGCGGGGGGTAGCGCGGGGCCCCAGCATTTT
CATSRGAGGSAGPQHF
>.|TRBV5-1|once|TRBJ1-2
TGCGCCAGCAGCCCACCTATCGAGGGGAGAGGCTACACCTTC
CASSPPIEGRGYTF